What follows are 19 T cell receptor beta chains derived from one specimen sequenced in a study of blood T cell repertoires in COVID-19. Assay used: immunoSEQ multiplex PCR; TCRdb lists only in-frame clones, some missing. The table shows 150,000 to 200,000 clones, with 65% to 90% occurring only once. The sample taken for sequencing was PBMCs or T cells enriched from blood (not recorded which). The source of these receptors is a man over 45 who had recovered from COVID-19.

The CDR3 spells CASRLAGVAKNIQYF. The CDR3 DNA is TGTGCCAGCAGACTAGCGGGGGTAGCCAAAAACATTCAGTACTTC. The rearrangement joins TRBV21-1 to TRBJ2-4; the table assigns TRBD2, which was not confirmed against the DNA. TRBV21-1 counts as a pseudogene. The CDR3 has 15 residues.

This clone has only a few counts. The CDR3 here is CASSLGPGYQPQHF. The DNA for the CDR3 is TGTGCCAGCAGCTTAGGCCCGGGGTATCAGCCCCAGCATTTT. The rearrangement links TRBV7-2 to TRBJ1-5, with no clear D. V lost 1 base to trimming and J lost 5 bases, with 9 bases between them. CDR1 and CDR2 from the germline V gene are SGHTA and FQGNSA. The CDR3 is made up of 14 amino acids.

This chain uses TRBV11-2 with TRBJ1-1; TRBD1 matches 7 bases. The V and J ends lost 0 bases and 4 bases, in that order; junction bases with no gene match: 8. The CDR3 length is 16 residues. Germline CDR1 and CDR2: SGHAT and FQNNGV. In DNA form, the CDR3 reads TGTGCCAGCAGCTTAGATCTCGGCAGGGGGAGCACTGAAGCTTTCTTT. It codes for CASSLDLGRGSTEAFF.

The rearrangement joins TRBV19 to TRBJ1-3; D perhaps matches TRBD1 (5 bases). Trimming took off 5 bases at V and 2 bases at J, with 13 bases between the two ends. Germline V lookup: CDR1 LNHDA, CDR2 SQIVND (reference sequence). The length of the CDR3 is 15 residues. The CDR3 region has the DNA TGTGCCAGTAGTTCTCGGGGGACTACTGGAAACACCATATATTTT. It codes for CASSSRGTTGNTIYF.

This chain links TRBV9 with TRBJ2-2, with D maybe TRBD1 (6 bases). The V gene lost 0 bases and the J gene lost 4 bases, with 10 bases spanning the gap. The CDR3 loop spans 15 amino acids. The germline V gene encodes CDR1 SGDLS and CDR2 YYNGEE. The CDR3 nucleotides are TGTGCCAGCAGCGTAGAACAGGGAGTCACCGGGGAGCTGTTTTTT. Residues: CASSVEQGVTGELFF.

This clone was detected ten times or more. The chain carries TRBV15 and TRBJ1-5; unclear D gene. The CDR3 has 17 residues. Germline CDR1 is LNHNV and CDR2 is YYDKDF (reference sequence). V was clipped by 1 base and J by 2 bases, with 15 bases between them. CDR3 in amino acids: CATSRAEEGYGNQPQHF. The CDR3 DNA reads as TGTGCCACCAGCAGAGCGGAGGAAGGGTACGGCAATCAGCCCCAGCATTTT.

The V and J genes are TRBV7-9 and TRBJ2-2, with D tentatively TRBD2 (7 bases). Germline V gene lookup returns CDR1 SEHNR and CDR2 FQNEAQ (reference sequence). The CDR3 sequence is 15 residues long. The V end was cut by 5 bases, the J end by 6 bases, with 16 bases between. The CDR3 spells CASSGTGGRAGELFF. As DNA, the CDR3 is TGTGCCAGCAGCGGAACGGGGGGCAGAGCCGGGGAGCTGTTTTTT. Combining the CDR3 with reference TRBV7-9 and TRBJ2-2 gives the whole variable domain DTGVSQNPRHKITKRGQNVTFRCDPISEHNRLYWYRQTLGQGPEFLTYFQNEAQLEKSRLLSDRFSAERPKGSFSTLEIQRTEQGDSAMYLCASSGTGGRAGELFFGEGSRLTVL.

The CDR3 region has the DNA TGTGCCAGCAGTGTCCGGGGGGACGCGGGGAACACTGAAGCTTTCTTT. This encodes CASSVRGDAGNTEAFF. The chain links TRBV9 to TRBJ1-1; TRBD1 might be the D (5 bases). Deletions cut 5 bases from V and 1 base from J, with 18 bases between. Germline V gene data show CDR1 as SGDLS and CDR2 as YYNGEE. This CDR3 contains 16 residues.

The chain combines TRBV10-3 with TRBJ2-1; TRBD1 agrees at 12 bases. CDR3 size: 15 residues. The V and J ends lost 3 bases and 9 bases, in that order; junction bases with no gene match: 6. In germline, CDR1 is ENHRY, CDR2 SYGVKD. Here the CDR3 DNA reads TGTGCCATCAGTGACCTGGGACAGGGGGCCGGTGAGCAGTTCTTC. Its protein product is CAISDLGQGAGEQFF.

The sample holds a few counts of this clone. The chain combines TRBV6-5 with TRBJ1-1; 11 nucleotides match TRBD1. The V gene end was trimmed by 0 bases and the J gene end by 10 bases; junction bases not matched to a gene: 10. Germline values: CDR1 MNHEY, CDR2 SVGAGI. The CDR3 runs to 16 residues. The CDR3 loop reads CASSYSDGTGGTRAFF. The CDR3 region has the DNA TGTGCCAGCAGTTACTCGGACGGGACAGGGGGAACAAGAGCTTTCTTT.

V is TRBV29-1 and J is TRBJ2-6; D not resolved. The ends were cut back, 4 bases at V and 0 bases at J, with 7 bases in the middle. The CDR3 has 14 amino acids. CDR1 and CDR2 (germline): SQVTM, ANQGSEA. CDR3 region: CSVVQHSGANVLTF. The CDR3 DNA reads as TGCAGCGTTGTACAGCACTCTGGGGCCAACGTCCTGACTTTC.

The chain recombines TRBV19 with TRBJ2-7; unclear D gene. The CDR3 extends over 12 amino acids. The V gene's germline CDR1 is LNHDA and CDR2 SQIVND (reference sequence). V was shortened by 4 bases and J by 4 bases, with 8 bases between the two germline ends. CDR3 nucleotide sequence: TGTGCCAGTAGTACCCACGGTTACGAGCAGTACTTC. It yields the protein CASSTHGYEQYF.

V usage is TRBV10-2 and J usage is TRBJ1-6; D is ambiguous. Deletions cut 5 bases from V and 10 bases from J, with 15 bases between. The CDR3 is 14 residues long. CDR1 is WSHSY and CDR2 is SAAADI in the germline V gene. This CDR3 is CASSPQRVESPLHF. The CDR3 DNA sequence: TGCGCCAGCAGTCCGCAGAGGGTCGAATCACCCCTCCACTTT.

The chain uses TRBV19 and TRBJ2-7; 8 bases match TRBD2. Trimming cost V 9 bases and J 2 bases; bases outside gene matches: 6. This CDR3 has 13 amino acids. Germline-derived CDR1 and CDR2 are LNHDA and SQIVND (reference sequence). CDR3 DNA: TGTGCCAGCTCAGCGGGGGCCGCCTACGAGCAGTACTTC. Amino acid sequence: CASSAGAAYEQYF.

This clone showed up just a few times. The rearrangement links TRBV10-3 to TRBJ2-2; 7 bases match TRBD1. The trim removed 5 bases at V and 1 base at J, leaving 7 bases unmatched. CDR3 length equals 16 residues. CDR1 and CDR2 from the germline V gene are ENHRY and SYGVKD. The CDR3 sequence: CAISILTGRNTGELFF. The CDR3 DNA is TGTGCCATCAGTATTCTGACAGGGAGGAACACCGGGGAGCTGTTTTTT.

This rearrangement joins TRBV5-5 to TRBJ1-1; D might be TRBD1 (6 bases). This CDR3 is 16 amino acids long. Germline loops: CDR1 SGHKS, CDR2 YYEKEE (reference sequence). Trimming cost V 4 bases and J 2 bases, with 18 bases left between them. Written as DNA, the CDR3 is TGTGCCAGCAGCCGTTGGACACACAGGGTTAACACTGAAGCTTTCTTT. Its protein product is CASSRWTHRVNTEAFF.

The V and J genes are TRBV5-6 and TRBJ2-6; D possibly corresponds to TRBD1 (5 bases). Germline CDR1 reads SGHDT; CDR2 reads YYEEEE. The V end was cut by 5 bases, the J end by 1 base, with 10 bases between. The CDR3 contains 15 residues. The CDR3 here is CASRPQGSGANVLTF. The CDR3 nucleotides are TGTGCCAGCAGACCCCAGGGTTCTGGGGCCAACGTCCTGACTTTC. Variable domain in full (rest from reference TRBV5-6 and TRBJ2-6): DAGVTQSPTHLIKTRGQQVTLRCSPKSGHDTVSWYQQALGQGPQFIFQYYEEEERQRGNFPDRFSGHQFPNYSSELNVNALLLGDSALYLCASRPQGSGANVLTFGAGSRLTVL.

This clone has just a few counts. The rearrangement uses TRBV10-2 and TRBJ2-5; 8 bases are shared with TRBD2. V shed 8 bases, J shed 5 bases, and the junction held 10 bases outside the gene matches. In germline, CDR1 is WSHSY, CDR2 SAAADI. The CDR3 is made up of 14 amino acids. The CDR3, as DNA: TGCGCCAGCGGGGAGCGGGGGCAAGGGGAGACCCAGTACTTC. Translating gives CASGERGQGETQYF.

For the CDR3, the DNA is TGTGCCAGAAGTTTCCGGGACAGGGTTTTTGCGTTTCAGCCCCAGCATTTT. This codes for CARSFRDRVFAFQPQHF. The chain employs TRBV5-3 and TRBJ1-5; 9 bases line up with TRBD1. TRBV5-3 is classed as an ORF, of uncertain function. The V gene end was trimmed by 5 bases and the J gene end by 6 bases; junction bases not matched to a gene: 15. The CDR3 sequence is 17 residues long.